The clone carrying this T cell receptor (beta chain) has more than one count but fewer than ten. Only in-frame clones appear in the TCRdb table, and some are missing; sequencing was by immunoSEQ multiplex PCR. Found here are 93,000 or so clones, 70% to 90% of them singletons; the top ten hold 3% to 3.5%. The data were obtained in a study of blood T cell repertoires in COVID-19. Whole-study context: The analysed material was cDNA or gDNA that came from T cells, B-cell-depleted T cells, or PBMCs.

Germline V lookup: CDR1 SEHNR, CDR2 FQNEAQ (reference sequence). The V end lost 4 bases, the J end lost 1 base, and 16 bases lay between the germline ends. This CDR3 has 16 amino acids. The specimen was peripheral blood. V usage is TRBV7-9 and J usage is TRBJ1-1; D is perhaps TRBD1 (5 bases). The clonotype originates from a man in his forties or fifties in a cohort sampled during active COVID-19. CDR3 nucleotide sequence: TGTGCCAGCAGCTCAAACAGGACTAAAAGGAACACTGAAGCTTTCTTT. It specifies CASSSNRTKRNTEAFF.